This TCR beta chain was retrieved from a study of blood T cell repertoires in COVID-19. Study overall: Samples came from the United States, Italy and Spain, spanning acute and convalescent COVID-19. In each case, the material was cDNA or gDNA derived from T cells, B-cell-depleted T cells, or PBMCs.

In the study's own analysis: Amplification of reference gene primers provided the estimated nucleated cell counts. Assay: immunoSEQ multiplex PCR; the TCRdb copy retains only in-frame clones and omits some. V, J and clone size were drawn from that table, and D and trimming were deduced from the DNA. The repertoire holds about 150,000 clones, around 90% seen once, with 5% to 6% in the top ten. The origin of this receptor is a human donor in a cohort sampled during active COVID-19. The specimen sequenced was peripheral blood.

This CDR3 reads CAWSAGGGGHSYNEQFF. As DNA, the CDR3 is TGTGCCTGGAGTGCGGGTGGCGGGGGCCACTCCTACAATGAGCAGTTCTTC. This sequence joins TRBV30 and TRBJ2-1; tentatively, D is TRBD2 (7 bases). V was trimmed by 1 base and J by 0 bases, leaving 16 bases between them. CDR1 is GTSNPN, CDR2 SVGIG, per germline (reference sequence). The CDR3 runs 17 residues.